A single sample is the source of the 2 T cell receptor beta chains below, sequenced in a study of T cell repertoires in cytomegalovirus infection. Their recognized antigens are unknown. TCRdb itself ran the reads through MiXCR, one entry per CDR3 protein. The repertoire has hundreds of thousands of distinct CDR3 sequences, about 33% of them found once; the top ten carry around a sixth. The sample in question was cultured PBMCs, obtained from culture after CMV antigen stimulation. All receptors come from a human donor in good health (CMV status not recorded). Some clones in this sample may be carry-over from other donors' samples.

This clonotype has a handful of counts. The V gene is TRBV7-9, the J gene TRBJ1-3, with D unclear. Trimming took 3 bases from V and 1 from J, leaving 7 bases between them. CDR1 SEHNR and CDR2 FQNEAQ come from the germline V gene (reference sequence). The CDR3 runs 14 residues. The CDR3 DNA reads as TGTGCCAGCAGCTTGCAGAGATCTGGAAACACCATATATTTT. Its protein is CASSLQRSGNTIYF.

The chain combines TRBV4-1 with TRBJ2-3; D gene ambiguous. The CDR3 extends over 16 amino acids. CDR1 and CDR2 from the germline V gene are MGHRA and YSYEKL. The V gene lost 3 bases and the J gene lost 1 base, with 14 bases spanning the gap. The CDR3 region is CASSQSLLFGTDTQYF. In DNA, the CDR3 is TGCGCCAGCAGCCAGTCGTTATTGTTCGGCACAGATACGCAGTATTTT.